Listed below are T cell receptor beta chains from one sample, sequenced in a study of OX40 agonist ivuxolimab in advanced cancers. Only in-frame clones appear in the TCRdb table, and some are missing; sequencing was by immunoSEQ multiplex PCR. Counted here are some 49,000 clones, around four fifths occurring once; the ten biggest clones make up 3.5% to 4%. The sample consisted of CD4+ or CD8+ T cells sorted from blood, taken in a trial of the OX40 agonist ivuxolimab. All receptors derive from an adult with an advanced solid tumor such as melanoma, head and neck, liver or kidney cancer. The CDR3 runs from the conserved cysteine through the conserved F or W. Each record gives: clone size, D gene, V gene, J gene, CDR3 protein, CDR3 DNA. D genes are given only for firm matches. Clone sizes are given selectively: once, few, many, or a class where the clone is expanded.

>.|TRBD1|TRBV19|TRBJ1-1
CASSPQGARTEAFF
TGTGCCAGTAGTCCCCAGGGGGCGCGGACTGAAGCTTTCTTT
>.|TRBD2|TRBV27|TRBJ2-1
CASSSEGLAGGQQFF
TGTGCCAGCAGTTCGGAGGGACTAGCGGGGGGTCAGCAGTTCTTC
>.|.|TRBV11-2|TRBJ2-2
CASSLRDGTGELFF
TGTGCCAGCAGCTTAAGAGATGGGACCGGGGAGCTGTTTTTT
>few|.|TRBV19|TRBJ2-5
CASSRYSGRQETQYF
TGTGCCAGTAGTAGATATAGCGGCCGCCAAGAGACCCAGTACTTC
>.|.|TRBV21-1|TRBJ2-1
CASSSRDSYNEQFF
TGTGCCAGCAGCAGCCGGGACAGTTACAATGAGCAGTTCTTC
>.|TRBD1|TRBV4-2|TRBJ2-5
CASSQSYNRDSGRGTQYF
TGTGCCAGCAGCCAATCCTATAATCGGGACAGTGGTCGGGGGACCCAGTACTTC
>.|.|TRBV9|TRBJ1-1
CASSGRDRTTEAFF
TGTGCCAGCAGCGGAAGGGACCGAACCACTGAAGCTTTCTTT
>.|.|TRBV7-9|TRBJ2-7
CASSRDGGEQYF
TGTGCCAGCAGCCGGGACGGTGGAGAGCAGTACTTC
>.|.|TRBV2|TRBJ2-2
CASSPIAGELFF
TGTGCCAGCAGCCCCATAGCCGGGGAGCTGTTTTTT
>few|.|TRBV5-4|TRBJ2-7
CASSLVGHQSYEQYF
TGTGCCAGCAGCTTGGTAGGACACCAGTCCTACGAGCAGTACTTC
>.|.|TRBV11-1|TRBJ2-5
CASSLAIGVRETQYF
TGTGCCAGCAGCTTAGCGATCGGGGTTCGGGAGACCCAGTACTTC
>.|.|TRBV7-3|TRBJ2-5
CASSLTREQETQYF
TGTGCCAGCAGCTTAACACGGGAACAAGAGACCCAGTACTTC
>.|.|TRBV5-1|TRBJ2-5
CASSIGQETQYF
TGCGCCAGCAGCATAGGACAAGAGACCCAGTACTTC
>.|TRBD2|TRBV7-3|TRBJ2-3
CASSLTASGSTDTQYF
TGTGCCAGCAGCTTAACGGCTAGCGGGAGCACAGATACGCAGTATTTT
>.|.|TRBV21-1|TRBJ1-1
CASTYTLNDTEAFF
TGTGCCAGCACCTACACTCTAAACGACACTGAAGCTTTCTTT
>.|TRBD1|TRBV6-6|TRBJ2-3
CASSNGQASTDTQYF
TGTGCCAGCAGTAACGGACAGGCGAGCACAGATACGCAGTATTTT
>.|.|TRBV5-1|TRBJ1-1
CASSVGGAVTEAFF
TGCGCCAGCTCGGTCGGGGGCGCGGTGACTGAAGCTTTCTTT
>.|.|TRBV4-1|TRBJ2-1
CASSQAGGVREQFF
TGCGCCAGCAGCCAAGCCGGGGGAGTAAGGGAGCAGTTCTTC
>.|.|TRBV28|TRBJ1-6
CASRNPAAQGNRPLHF
TGTGCCAGCAGGAACCCCGCCGCCCAGGGTAATCGTCCCCTCCACTTT
>.|.|TRBV27|TRBJ2-7
CASSRSMPFTYEQYF
TGTGCCAGTTCACGGTCTATGCCCTTCACCTACGAGCAGTACTTC
>few|.|TRBV6-1|TRBJ1-2
CASSPQGHGYTF
TGTGCCAGCAGTCCACAGGGTCATGGCTACACCTTC
>.|.|TRBV4-1|TRBJ1-4
CASSQLPGPNEKLFF
TGCGCCAGCAGCCAATTGCCAGGGCCTAATGAAAAACTGTTTTTT
>.|TRBD2|TRBV2|TRBJ2-2
CASSPGLAGTGELFF
TGTGCCAGCAGTCCCGGACTAGCGGGGACCGGGGAGCTGTTTTTT
>.|.|TRBV28|TRBJ2-2
CASSLGRGGTGELFF
TGTGCCAGCAGTTTAGGCAGGGGGGGAACCGGGGAGCTGTTTTTT
>.|TRBD1|TRBV27|TRBJ1-3
CASGDRSSGNTIYF
TGTGCCAGCGGGGACAGGAGCTCTGGAAACACCATATATTTT
>.|TRBD1|TRBV7-6|TRBJ2-7
CASSSAYRGTYEQYF
TGTGCCAGCAGCTCCGCTTACAGGGGTACCTACGAGCAGTACTTC
>.|.|TRBV30|TRBJ1-2
CAWSVLAGVGYTF
TGTGCCTGGAGTGTACTGGCAGGGGTTGGCTACACCTTC
>.|.|TRBV6-5|TRBJ1-6
CASSHSSRSPLHF
TGTGCCAGCAGCCACAGTAGCCGCTCACCCCTCCACTTT
>.|.|TRBV19|TRBJ1-6
CASSITVSDNSPLHF
TGTGCCAGTAGTATCACTGTAAGTGACAATTCACCCCTCCACTTT
>.|.|TRBV30|TRBJ2-5
CAWQNGVTQYF
TGTGCCTGGCAAAATGGGGTGACCCAGTACTTC
>.|.|TRBV7-6|TRBJ2-1
CASSFTTDSYNEQFF
TGTGCCAGCAGCTTTACGACTGATTCCTACAATGAGCAGTTCTTC
>.|.|TRBV7-9|TRBJ2-6
CASSRDGSGANVLTF
TGTGCCAGCAGCCGGGACGGCTCTGGGGCCAACGTCCTGACTTTC
>.|.|TRBV5-1|TRBJ1-5
CASSLDANNQPQHF
TGCGCCAGCAGCTTGGACGCGAACAATCAGCCCCAGCATTTT
>.|.|TRBV27|TRBJ1-2
CASSTNRVGYGYTF
TGTGCCAGCAGTACAAACAGGGTTGGATATGGCTACACCTTC
>.|.|TRBV5-1|TRBJ2-3
CASSLAGVESDTQYF
TGCGCCAGCAGCTTGGCCGGGGTTGAGTCGGATACGCAGTATTTT
>.|TRBD1|TRBV5-1|TRBJ2-3
CASRGGPRDTQYF
TGCGCCAGCAGAGGGGGCCCCCGGGATACGCAGTATTTT
>.|TRBD2|TRBV10-3|TRBJ2-5
CAISESRGDETQYF
TGTGCCATCAGTGAGTCGCGGGGGGACGAGACCCAGTACTTC
>.|.|TRBV7-9|TRBJ2-3
CASSLLVSTDTQYF
TGTGCCAGCAGCTTACTGGTGAGCACAGATACGCAGTATTTT
>.|.|TRBV6-1|TRBJ1-4
CASREGLRNEKLFF
TGTGCCAGCAGGGAGGGGTTGAGGAATGAAAAACTGTTTTTT
>.|TRBD1|TRBV18|TRBJ2-1
CASSQGQGPNEQFF
TGTGCCAGCTCACAGGGACAGGGGCCCAATGAGCAGTTCTTC
>once|TRBD2|TRBV15|TRBJ2-3
CATSTRTSGTDTQYF
TGTGCCACCAGCACCCGTACTAGCGGCACAGATACGCAGTATTTT
>once|.|TRBV5-4|TRBJ1-6
CASSLDSGGNSPLHF
TGTGCCAGCAGCTTGGACAGTGGGGGGAATTCACCCCTCCACTTT
>few|TRBD1|TRBV4-2|TRBJ2-4
CASSDEGRGTGVNIQYF
TGTGCCAGCAGCGATGAGGGACGTGGGACAGGCGTTAACATTCAGTACTTC
>once|.|TRBV6-5|TRBJ2-2
CASSYPITNTGELFF
TGTGCCAGCAGTTACCCGATCACGAACACCGGGGAGCTGTTTTTT
>few|.|TRBV12-5|TRBJ1-5
CASALPDQPQHF
TGTGCTAGTGCTCTCCCCGATCAGCCCCAGCATTTT
>.|.|TRBV7-2|TRBJ2-3
CASSLGFSADTQYF
TGTGCCAGCAGCTTAGGGTTTAGCGCAGATACGCAGTATTTT
>.|.|TRBV7-2|TRBJ1-6
CASSLDGGMVSPLHF
TGTGCCAGCAGCTTAGACGGGGGCATGGTTTCACCCCTCCACTTT
>few|TRBD1|TRBV27|TRBJ2-6
CASSPQGAGANVLTF
TGTGCCAGCAGTCCACAGGGGGCTGGGGCCAACGTCCTGACTTTC
>.|TRBD2|TRBV7-9|TRBJ2-2
CASSLSGSSGGSTGELFF
TGTGCCAGCAGCTTAAGCGGTAGTAGCGGGGGCAGCACCGGGGAGCTGTTTTTT
>once|TRBD1|TRBV5-1|TRBJ2-4
CASSPSTGPNIQYF
TGCGCCAGCAGCCCATCGACAGGGCCAAACATTCAGTACTTC
>.|TRBD1|TRBV28|TRBJ2-3
CASSTTGQTDTQYF
TGTGCCAGCAGTACGACAGGGCAAACAGATACGCAGTATTTT
>.|.|TRBV9|TRBJ1-5
CASSPQGRRDQPQHF
TGTGCCAGCAGCCCCCAGGGGAGGAGAGATCAGCCCCAGCATTTT
>once|TRBD1|TRBV7-8|TRBJ1-5
CASSLAETGFQPQHF
TGTGCCAGCAGCTTAGCCGAGACAGGGTTTCAGCCCCAGCATTTT
>.|TRBD1|TRBV9|TRBJ2-7
CASSGGGGTGGYEQYF
TGTGCCAGCAGCGGAGGAGGTGGGACAGGGGGTTACGAGCAGTACTTC